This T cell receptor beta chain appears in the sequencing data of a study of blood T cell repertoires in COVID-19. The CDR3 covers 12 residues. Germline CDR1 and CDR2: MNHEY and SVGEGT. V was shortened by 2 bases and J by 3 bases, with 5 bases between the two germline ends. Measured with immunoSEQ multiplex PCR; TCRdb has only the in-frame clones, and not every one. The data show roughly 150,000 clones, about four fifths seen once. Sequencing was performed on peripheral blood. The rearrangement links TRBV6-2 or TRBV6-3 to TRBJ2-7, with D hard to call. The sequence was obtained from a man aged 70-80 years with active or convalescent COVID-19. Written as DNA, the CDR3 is TGTGCCAGCAGTTACGCCAGCTACGAGCAGTACTTC. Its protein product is CASSYASYEQYF.